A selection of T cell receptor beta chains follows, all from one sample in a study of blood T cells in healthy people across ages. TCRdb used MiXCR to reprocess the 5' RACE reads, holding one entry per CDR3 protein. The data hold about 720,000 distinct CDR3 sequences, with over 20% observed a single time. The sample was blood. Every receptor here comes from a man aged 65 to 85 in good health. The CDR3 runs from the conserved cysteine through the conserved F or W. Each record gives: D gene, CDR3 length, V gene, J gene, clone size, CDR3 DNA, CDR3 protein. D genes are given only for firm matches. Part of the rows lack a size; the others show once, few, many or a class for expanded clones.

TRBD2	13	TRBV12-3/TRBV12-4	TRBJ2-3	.	TGTGCCAGCTTGACTAGCGACACAGATACGCAGTATTTT	CASLTSDTDTQYF
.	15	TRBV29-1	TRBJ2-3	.	TGCAGCGGCGACCTTTTCGGGAGAGCGGCAGATACGCAGTATTTT	CSGDLFGRAADTQYF
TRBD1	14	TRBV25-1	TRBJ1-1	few	TGTGCCAGCAGGCAACAGGGGGCTAGAGCTGAAGCTTTCTTT	CASRQQGARAEAFF
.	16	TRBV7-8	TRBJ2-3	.	TGTGCCAGCAGCTCCCTGGGGGAAGGTGTTGGAGATACGCAGTATTTT	CASSSLGEGVGDTQYF
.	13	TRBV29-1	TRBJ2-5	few	TGCAGCGTCGTAGCGAGGTCCTGGGAGACCCAGTACTTC	CSVVARSWETQYF
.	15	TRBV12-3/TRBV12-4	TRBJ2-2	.	TGTGCCAGCAGTCCTCGGACGGCGGATACCGGGGAGCTGTTTTTT	CASSPRTADTGELFF
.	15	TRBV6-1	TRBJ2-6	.	TGTGCCAGCAGTGAAGGCGTCTCTGGGGCCAACGTCCTGACTTTC	CASSEGVSGANVLTF
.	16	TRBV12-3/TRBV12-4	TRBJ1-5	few	TGTGCCAGCAGTGGGAGGACAGCCCGCGGCAATCAGCCCCAGCATTTT	CASSGRTARGNQPQHF
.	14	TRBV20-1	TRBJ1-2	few	TGCAGTGCTAGTGATCCGGGACATCCCTATGGCTACACCTTC	CSASDPGHPYGYTF
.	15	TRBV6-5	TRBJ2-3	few	TGTGCCAGCAGCCACCCGGGGGCCGGCACAGATACGCAGTATTTT	CASSHPGAGTDTQYF
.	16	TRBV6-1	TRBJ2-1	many	TGTGCCAGCAGTGAAGCGGACTGGGTCTCCTACAATGAGCAGTTCTTC	CASSEADWVSYNEQFF
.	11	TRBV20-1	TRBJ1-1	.	TGCAGTGCCACAGGACTGGGAAAAGCTTTCTTT	CSATGLGKAFF
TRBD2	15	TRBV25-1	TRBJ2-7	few	TGTGCCAGCAGTGTGGGCTGGGGAGGGAAATACGAGCAGTACTTC	CASSVGWGGKYEQYF
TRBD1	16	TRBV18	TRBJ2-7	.	TGTGCCAGCTCACCACCGGGGGACAGGAACACCTACGAGCAGTACTTC	CASSPPGDRNTYEQYF
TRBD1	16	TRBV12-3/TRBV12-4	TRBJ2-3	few	TGTGCCAGCAGAGTAACGACAGGGGCCAGCACAGATACGCAGTATTTT	CASRVTTGASTDTQYF
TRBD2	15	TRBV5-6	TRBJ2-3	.	TGTGCCAGCAGCTACCTAGCGGGAGCTGCAGATACGCAGTATTTT	CASSYLAGAADTQYF
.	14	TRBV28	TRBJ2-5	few	TGTGCCAGCAGTTTGAGAGTAGTCAAGGAGACCCAGTACTTC	CASSLRVVKETQYF
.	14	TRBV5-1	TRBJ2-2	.	TGCGCCAGCAGCGAGAGGCTAGGTACCGGGGAGCTGTTTTTT	CASSERLGTGELFF
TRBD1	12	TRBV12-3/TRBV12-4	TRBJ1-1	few	TGTGCCAGCAGTTTTGGACAGGAGTTATCTTTCTTT	CASSFGQELSFF
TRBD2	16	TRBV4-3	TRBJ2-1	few	TGCGCCAGCAGCCAAGACGGTCTAGCGGGAGTCGATGAGCAGTTCTTC	CASSQDGLAGVDEQFF
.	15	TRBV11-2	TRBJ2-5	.	TGTGCCAGCAGCCCCTCCAGACAGAAGCAAGAGACCCAGTACTTC	CASSPSRQKQETQYF
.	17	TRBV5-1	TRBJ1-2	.	TGCGCCAGCAGCCGTAGTATCGAACGGTCGGCTAACTATGGCTACACCTTC	CASSRSIERSANYGYTF
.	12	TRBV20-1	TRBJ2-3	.	TGCAGTGTGGCCAGGGACTCCAATACGCAGTATTTT	CSVARDSNTQYF
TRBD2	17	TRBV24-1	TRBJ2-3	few	TGTGCCACCAGTGACCGATGGACTAGCGGATACACAGATACGCAGTATTTT	CATSDRWTSGYTDTQYF
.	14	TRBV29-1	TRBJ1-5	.	TGTAGCGTTGAAGAAATTGGACGTGACGGGCCCCAGCATTTT	CSVEEIGRDGPQHF
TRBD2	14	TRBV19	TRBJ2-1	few	TGTGCCAGTAGTATACTAGCGGGATCTCTTGAGCAGTTCTTC	CASSILAGSLEQFF
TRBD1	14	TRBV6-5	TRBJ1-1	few	TGTGCCAGCAGCTCTGACAGGGGGGGAACTGAAGCTTTCTTT	CASSSDRGGTEAFF
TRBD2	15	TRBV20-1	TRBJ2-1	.	TGCAGTGCTAGAGTTCCAACGGCGGGAGCCCATGAGCAGTTCTTC	CSARVPTAGAHEQFF
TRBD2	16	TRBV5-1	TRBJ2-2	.	TGCACCAGCAGCTTCGCTAGCGGGGGGCTTGACGGGGAGCTGTTTTTT	CTSSFASGGLDGELFF
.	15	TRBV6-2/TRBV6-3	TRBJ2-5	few	TGTGCCAGCAGTTACTCACAGCGGAGACAAGAGACCCAGTACTTC	CASSYSQRRQETQYF
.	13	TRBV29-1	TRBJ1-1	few	TGCAGCGCTGAACAAAGAAGGAACACTGAAGCTTTCTTT	CSAEQRRNTEAFF
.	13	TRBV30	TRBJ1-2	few	TGTGCCTGGACCTTAAGGGCGTCTTATGGCTACACCTTC	CAWTLRASYGYTF
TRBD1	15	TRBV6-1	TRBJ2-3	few	TGTGCCAGCAAGGACCAACAGGGGGGCACAGATACGCAGTATTTT	CASKDQQGGTDTQYF
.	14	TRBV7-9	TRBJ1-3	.	TGTGCCAGCAGCTTAGGGGTGACTGGAAACACCATATATTTT	CASSLGVTGNTIYF
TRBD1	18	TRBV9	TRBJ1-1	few	TGTGCCAGCAGCGGATCCGGGACAGGGGGCTTTTTAGTCACTGAAGCTTTCTTT	CASSGSGTGGFLVTEAFF
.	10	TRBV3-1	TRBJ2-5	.	TGTGCCAGCAGCCAAGGACGGATGGTCTTC	CASSQGRMVF
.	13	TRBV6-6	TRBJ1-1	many	TGTGCCAGCAGTGAGCCGGAAAACACTGAAGCTTTCTTT	CASSEPENTEAFF
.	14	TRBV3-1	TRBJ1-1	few	TGTGCCAGCAGCCAACTGGGTTGGAACACTGAAGCTTTCTTT	CASSQLGWNTEAFF
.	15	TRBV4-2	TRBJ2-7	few	TGTGCCAGCAGCCAAGAAGGGGACAACTCCTACGAGCAGTACTTC	CASSQEGDNSYEQYF
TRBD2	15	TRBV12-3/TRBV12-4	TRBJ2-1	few	TGTGCCAGCCTCAACTGGCGGGGGGCATACAATGAGCAGTTCTTC	CASLNWRGAYNEQFF
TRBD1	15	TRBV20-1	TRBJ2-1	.	TGCAGTGCTACCTCAGGACAGGGGTTCAACAATGAGCAGTTCTTC	CSATSGQGFNNEQFF
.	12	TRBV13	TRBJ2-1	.	TGTGCCAGCAGCTTCTCCTCCCCTGTACAGTTCTTC	CASSFSSPVQFF
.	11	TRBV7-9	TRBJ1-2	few	TGTGCCAGCAGCAGGACAGAAGGCTACACCTTC	CASSRTEGYTF
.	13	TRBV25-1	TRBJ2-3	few	TGTGCCAGCAGTGTTCGATTCACAGATACGCAGTATTTT	CASSVRFTDTQYF
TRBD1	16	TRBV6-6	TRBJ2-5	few	TGTGCCAGCAGGACGAGTCGATTTGGGACAGCAGAGACCCAGTACTTC	CASRTSRFGTAETQYF
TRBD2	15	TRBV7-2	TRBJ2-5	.	TGTGCCAGCAGCTTCGGCGGGGGGGCCCCGAAGACCCAGTACTTC	CASSFGGGAPKTQYF
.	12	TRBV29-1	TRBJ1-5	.	TGCAGCGTTGGGGGGAAGAATCAGCCCCAGCATTTT	CSVGGKNQPQHF
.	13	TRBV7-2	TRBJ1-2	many	TGTGCCAGCAGCTTCGTTGCAGGGGATGGCTACACCTTC	CASSFVAGDGYTF
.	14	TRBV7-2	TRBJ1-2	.	TGTGCCAGCAGCTTAGTGTCTTCGGACTATGGCTACACCTTC	CASSLVSSDYGYTF
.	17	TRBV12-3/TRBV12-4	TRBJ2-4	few	TGTGCCAGCAGTCTTGGGCAGGGCCTACTAGCCAAAAACATTCAGTACTTC	CASSLGQGLLAKNIQYF
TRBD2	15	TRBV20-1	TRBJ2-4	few	TGCAGTGCTAGAATCCGACTAGCGGCCAAAAACATTCAGTACTTC	CSARIRLAAKNIQYF
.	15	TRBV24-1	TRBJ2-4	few	TGTGCCACCAGTGATGCAGGGGGGGCTGTGAACATTCAGTACTTC	CATSDAGGAVNIQYF
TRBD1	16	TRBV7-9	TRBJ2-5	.	TGTGCCAGCAGCTTAGCGCTCTTGGGACAGCAAGAGACCCAGTACTTC	CASSLALLGQQETQYF
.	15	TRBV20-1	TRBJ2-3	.	TGCAGTGCTAGGAGACCCGGGATAAAGGTTGATACGCAGTATTTT	CSARRPGIKVDTQYF